This T cell receptor beta chain was retrieved from a study of T cell clones after liver transplantation. About the study: Post-transplant blood was tracked for graft-donor-reactive T cell clones identified in a pre-transplant mixed lymphocyte reaction. As an antigen-independent comparator, third-party-reactive TCRbeta sequences came from pre-transplant mixed lymphocyte reactions. Study-wide results and caveats: Rather than being deleted, graft donor-reactive T cells may have moved into the graft.

The CDR3 contains 15 residues. Looked up from germline, CDR1 is LNHDA and CDR2 is SQIVND (reference sequence). V shed 6 bases and J 9 bases; nucleotides not matched to a gene: 14. Turning to this clone: Its specificity is unknown.

Assay: immunoSEQ multiplex PCR; the TCRdb copy retains only in-frame clones and omits some. The sample shows around 100,000 clones, 84% of them seen only once. This TCR came from a human patient who received a liver transplant. The graft donor may have given rise to some T cells. Specimen: CD4+ T cells from blood, collected approximately 50 months after liver transplant. This chain joins TRBV19 and TRBJ2-7; 10 nucleotides line up with TRBD2. CDR3 residues: CASSPAKAGGLGQYF. The CDR3 nucleotides are TGTGCCAGTAGCCCAGCTAAAGCGGGGGGGCTTGGGCAGTACTTC.